The present TCR beta chain was sequenced within a study of blood T cell repertoires in COVID-19. Trimming took off 3 bases at V and 7 bases at J, with 10 bases between the two ends. The CDR3 covers 13 residues. Sequencing used immunoSEQ multiplex PCR; TCRdb keeps in-frame clones, though not all of them. The data show some 110,000 clones, around 83% seen once. The TCR comes from an elderly woman with COVID-19, enrolled during active disease. Sequenced material: peripheral blood. The chain recombines TRBV12-3 or TRBV12-4 with TRBJ1-5, with TRBD1 as a possible D gene (5 bases). The CDR3: CASSFRDDQPQHF. The CDR3, as DNA: TGTGCCAGCAGTTTCAGGGATGACCAGCCCCAGCATTTT.